These T cell receptor beta chains were read from a single sample in a study of CD8+ T cells in alopecia areata. Measured with immunoSEQ multiplex PCR; TCRdb has only the in-frame clones, and not every one. The sample has approximately 160,000 clones; 55% to 75% are singletons. This specimen was CD4+ T cells sorted from blood, taken at week 24, from a patient treated with tofacitinib. These receptors all come from a human donor with alopecia areata. Each CDR3 is given with its conserved first and last residue. Each record gives: J gene, V gene, D gene, clone size, CDR3 DNA, CDR3 protein. The D gene is left open where the match is weak. Only part of the rows carry a size: once, few, many, or a class if the clone is expanded.

j_gene: TRBJ2-6
v_gene: TRBV5-6
d_gene: .
abundance: .
CDR3nt: TGTGCCAGCAGCTACCCGGGGGCCAACGTCCTGACTTTC
CDR3aa: CASSYPGANVLTF

j_gene: TRBJ1-2
v_gene: TRBV30
d_gene: .
abundance: .
CDR3nt: TGTGCCTGGAGTGATGGCTATGGCTACACCTTC
CDR3aa: CAWSDGYGYTF

j_gene: TRBJ2-3
v_gene: TRBV4-2
d_gene: .
abundance: .
CDR3nt: TGTGCCAGCAGTCGTACCAGGGGCGGGGCAAACACAGATACGCAGTATTTT
CDR3aa: CASSRTRGGANTDTQYF

j_gene: TRBJ2-2
v_gene: TRBV20-1
d_gene: .
abundance: few
CDR3nt: TGCAGTGCTGGATACACCGGGGAGCTGTTTTTT
CDR3aa: CSAGYTGELFF

j_gene: TRBJ2-5
v_gene: TRBV7-2
d_gene: TRBD2
abundance: once
CDR3nt: TGTGCCAGCAGCCAAGCGGGGGCCCCCCGGGAGACCCAGTACTTC
CDR3aa: CASSQAGAPRETQYF

j_gene: TRBJ2-7
v_gene: TRBV15
d_gene: .
abundance: .
CDR3nt: TGTGCCACCAGCAGAGGGGGATCCGGCGGCTACGAGCAGTACTTC
CDR3aa: CATSRGGSGGYEQYF

j_gene: TRBJ2-7
v_gene: TRBV29-1
d_gene: .
abundance: .
CDR3nt: TGCAGCGTTGGGCCCAATCTCCCCTACGAGCAGTACTTC
CDR3aa: CSVGPNLPYEQYF

j_gene: TRBJ1-4
v_gene: TRBV7-9
d_gene: .
abundance: few
CDR3nt: TGTGCCAGCAGCTTGAACGGGGGCACTGAAAAACTGTTTTTT
CDR3aa: CASSLNGGTEKLFF

j_gene: TRBJ2-2
v_gene: TRBV2
d_gene: TRBD1
abundance: .
CDR3nt: TGTGCCAGCAGCGGGACAGGGAACACCGGGGAGCTGTTTTTT
CDR3aa: CASSGTGNTGELFF

j_gene: TRBJ1-1
v_gene: TRBV30
d_gene: TRBD1
abundance: .
CDR3nt: TGTGCCTGGAATTATGGACAGGGTAATTTACACACTGAAGCTTTCTTT
CDR3aa: CAWNYGQGNLHTEAFF

j_gene: TRBJ2-2
v_gene: TRBV4-2
d_gene: .
abundance: few
CDR3nt: TGTGCCAGCAGCCAAGGAACCAGTAACACCGGGGAGCTGTTTTTT
CDR3aa: CASSQGTSNTGELFF

j_gene: TRBJ2-2
v_gene: TRBV25-1
d_gene: .
abundance: .
CDR3nt: TGTGCCAGCAGTGCGGTGGGCACCGGGGAGCTGTTTTTT
CDR3aa: CASSAVGTGELFF

j_gene: TRBJ2-1
v_gene: TRBV7-9
d_gene: .
abundance: .
CDR3nt: TGTGCCAGCAGCTCGCCCCTCCCCGGCTCCTACAATGAGCAGTTCTTC
CDR3aa: CASSSPLPGSYNEQFF

j_gene: TRBJ2-7
v_gene: TRBV30
d_gene: .
abundance: .
CDR3nt: TGTGCCTGGAGTGTAGAGGCCTGGCGGCGGGAGCAGTACTTC
CDR3aa: CAWSVEAWRREQYF

j_gene: TRBJ1-2
v_gene: TRBV25-1
d_gene: TRBD1
abundance: few
CDR3nt: TGTGCCAGCAGAGGGGGGACAGATGGCTACACCTTC
CDR3aa: CASRGGTDGYTF

j_gene: TRBJ2-7
v_gene: TRBV30
d_gene: .
abundance: .
CDR3nt: TGTGCCTGGAGTGTACAGGGCTACGAGCAGTACTTC
CDR3aa: CAWSVQGYEQYF

j_gene: TRBJ2-7
v_gene: TRBV11-1
d_gene: .
abundance: .
CDR3nt: TGTGCCAGCAGCTTAGGACAGAGCTCCTACGAGCAGTACTTC
CDR3aa: CASSLGQSSYEQYF

j_gene: TRBJ1-5
v_gene: TRBV6-1
d_gene: .
abundance: .
CDR3nt: TGTGCCAGCAGGTCGGCAGTTATGGTTAATCAGCCCCAGCATTTT
CDR3aa: CASRSAVMVNQPQHF

j_gene: TRBJ2-3
v_gene: TRBV6-6
d_gene: .
abundance: .
CDR3nt: TGTGCCAGCACCCTACAGGTTTCCACAGATACGCAGTATTTT
CDR3aa: CASTLQVSTDTQYF

j_gene: TRBJ2-3
v_gene: TRBV29-1
d_gene: TRBD1
abundance: .
CDR3nt: TGCAGCGTGCGAATGACAGGGCTGAATACGCAGTATTTT
CDR3aa: CSVRMTGLNTQYF

j_gene: TRBJ1-6
v_gene: TRBV11-2
d_gene: .
abundance: many
CDR3nt: TGTGCCAGCAGCTTAGATCCGGCGGGGTTCCTCCACTTT
CDR3aa: CASSLDPAGFLHF

j_gene: TRBJ2-3
v_gene: TRBV7-8
d_gene: .
abundance: .
CDR3nt: TGTGCCAGCAGCCGCCGGGACATCCTTGGGAGCACAGATACGCAGTATTTT
CDR3aa: CASSRRDILGSTDTQYF

j_gene: TRBJ2-1
v_gene: TRBV4-1
d_gene: TRBD2
abundance: .
CDR3nt: TGCGCCAGCAGCCAAACTCTAGCGGAGCGGTACAATGAGCAGTTCTTC
CDR3aa: CASSQTLAERYNEQFF

j_gene: TRBJ1-1
v_gene: TRBV19
d_gene: .
abundance: .
CDR3nt: TGTGCCAGTAGCCCGCAACAGGTGACGAACACTGAAGCTTTCTTT
CDR3aa: CASSPQQVTNTEAFF

j_gene: TRBJ2-3
v_gene: TRBV29-1
d_gene: .
abundance: few
CDR3nt: TGCAGCGTTGTAGTATGGACAGATACGCAGTATTTT
CDR3aa: CSVVVWTDTQYF

j_gene: TRBJ1-2
v_gene: TRBV4-2
d_gene: .
abundance: .
CDR3nt: TGTGCCAGCAGCCAAGTTGCCGACAGATTCAACTATGGCTACACCTTC
CDR3aa: CASSQVADRFNYGYTF

j_gene: TRBJ2-3
v_gene: TRBV29-1
d_gene: .
abundance: .
CDR3nt: TGCAGCGTTGCCGGGCGCAGCACAGATACGCAGTATTTT
CDR3aa: CSVAGRSTDTQYF

j_gene: TRBJ1-1
v_gene: TRBV19
d_gene: TRBD1
abundance: few
CDR3nt: TGTGCCAGTAACCCGACAGGGTGGGACACTGAAGCTTTCTTT
CDR3aa: CASNPTGWDTEAFF

j_gene: TRBJ1-5
v_gene: TRBV19
d_gene: .
abundance: .
CDR3nt: TGTGCCAGTATGGGGGGCAGTCATCAGCCCCAGCATTTT
CDR3aa: CASMGGSHQPQHF

j_gene: TRBJ1-2
v_gene: TRBV30
d_gene: .
abundance: .
CDR3nt: TGTGCCTGGAGTGGGGGCGCCTATGGCTACACCTTC
CDR3aa: CAWSGGAYGYTF

j_gene: TRBJ2-5
v_gene: TRBV15
d_gene: .
abundance: .
CDR3nt: TGTGCCACCAGCAGAGACCCAGGGATGTGGGAGACCCAGTACTTC
CDR3aa: CATSRDPGMWETQYF

j_gene: TRBJ1-5
v_gene: TRBV29-1
d_gene: .
abundance: .
CDR3nt: TGCAGCGTCGCCACTCGGGGGACGGATAGCAATCAGCCCCAGCATTTT
CDR3aa: CSVATRGTDSNQPQHF

j_gene: TRBJ2-3
v_gene: TRBV6-1
d_gene: .
abundance: .
CDR3nt: TGTGCCCACGGCAGCCCAAGCACAGATACGCAGTATTTT
CDR3aa: CAHGSPSTDTQYF

j_gene: TRBJ1-5
v_gene: TRBV2
d_gene: .
abundance: .
CDR3nt: TGTGCCAGCGGTGGGGACGGGACCGTAAATCAGCCCCAGCATTTT
CDR3aa: CASGGDGTVNQPQHF

j_gene: TRBJ2-5
v_gene: TRBV29-1
d_gene: TRBD2
abundance: few
CDR3nt: TGCAGCGTTCCGCTAGCGGGGGGGCTGGAGACCCAGTACTTC
CDR3aa: CSVPLAGGLETQYF

j_gene: TRBJ2-7
v_gene: TRBV5-1
d_gene: .
abundance: .
CDR3nt: TGCGCCAGCAGCTTGGATGGTTCTGGACCGCCAACCTACGAGCAGTACTTC
CDR3aa: CASSLDGSGPPTYEQYF

j_gene: TRBJ2-2
v_gene: TRBV10-3
d_gene: .
abundance: .
CDR3nt: TGTGCCATCAGCCCCAGGGACACCGGGGAGCTGTTTTTT
CDR3aa: CAISPRDTGELFF

j_gene: TRBJ2-6
v_gene: TRBV5-1
d_gene: TRBD1
abundance: .
CDR3nt: TGCGCCAGCACCCCGGGACAGCCTTCCTTGGGTTTCTCTGGGGCCAACGTCCTGACTTTC
CDR3aa: CASTPGQPSLGFSGANVLTF

j_gene: TRBJ2-7
v_gene: TRBV9
d_gene: .
abundance: .
CDR3nt: TGTGCCAGCAGCCCCCACGCCGGGACGGAGTCCTACGAGCAGTACTTC
CDR3aa: CASSPHAGTESYEQYF

j_gene: TRBJ2-7
v_gene: TRBV27
d_gene: .
abundance: .
CDR3nt: TGTGCCAGCAGCCGTCCGGGGGGCAACGGAGACGAGCAGTACTTC
CDR3aa: CASSRPGGNGDEQYF

j_gene: TRBJ1-5
v_gene: TRBV30
d_gene: TRBD1
abundance: .
CDR3nt: TGTGCCTGGAGTGTGGGACAGGGAGCTAATCAGCCCCAGCATTTT
CDR3aa: CAWSVGQGANQPQHF

j_gene: TRBJ1-3
v_gene: TRBV30
d_gene: .
abundance: few
CDR3nt: TGTGCCTGGAGTTTGGGGGTTGGAAACACCATATATTTT
CDR3aa: CAWSLGVGNTIYF

j_gene: TRBJ2-5
v_gene: TRBV29-1
d_gene: TRBD2
abundance: once
CDR3nt: TGCAGCGTCGCAACTAGCGGGGGGAGGGAGACCCAGTACTTC
CDR3aa: CSVATSGGRETQYF

j_gene: TRBJ2-7
v_gene: TRBV10-3
d_gene: TRBD1
abundance: .
CDR3nt: TGTGCCATCCGAGGACAGGGGCCCTACGAGCAGTACTTC
CDR3aa: CAIRGQGPYEQYF

j_gene: TRBJ1-5
v_gene: TRBV30
d_gene: .
abundance: once
CDR3nt: TGTGCCTGGAGTGTACGGGTTGGTAGCAATCAGCCCCAGCATTTT
CDR3aa: CAWSVRVGSNQPQHF

j_gene: TRBJ2-7
v_gene: TRBV27
d_gene: TRBD1
abundance: .
CDR3nt: TGTGCCAGCAATCCCGGGACAGGGCCCTACGAGCAGTACTTC
CDR3aa: CASNPGTGPYEQYF